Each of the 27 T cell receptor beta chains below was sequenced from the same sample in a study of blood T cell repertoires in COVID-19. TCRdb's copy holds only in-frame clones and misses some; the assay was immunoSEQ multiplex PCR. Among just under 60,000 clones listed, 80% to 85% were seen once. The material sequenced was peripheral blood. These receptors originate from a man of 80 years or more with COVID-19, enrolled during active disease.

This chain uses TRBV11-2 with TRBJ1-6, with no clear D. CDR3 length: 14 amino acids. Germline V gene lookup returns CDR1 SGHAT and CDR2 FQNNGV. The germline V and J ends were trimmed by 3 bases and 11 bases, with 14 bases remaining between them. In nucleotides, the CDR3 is TGTGCCAGCAGCTTCTATCCCGTTAGCGCACCCCTCCACTTT. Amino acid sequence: CASSFYPVSAPLHF.

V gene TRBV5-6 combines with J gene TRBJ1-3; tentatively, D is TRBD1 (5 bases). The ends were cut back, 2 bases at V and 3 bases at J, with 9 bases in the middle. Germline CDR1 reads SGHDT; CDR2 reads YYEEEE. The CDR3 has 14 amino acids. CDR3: CASSLRGGGNTIYF. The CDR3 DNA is TGTGCCAGCAGCTTAAGGGGCGGTGGAAACACCATATATTTT.

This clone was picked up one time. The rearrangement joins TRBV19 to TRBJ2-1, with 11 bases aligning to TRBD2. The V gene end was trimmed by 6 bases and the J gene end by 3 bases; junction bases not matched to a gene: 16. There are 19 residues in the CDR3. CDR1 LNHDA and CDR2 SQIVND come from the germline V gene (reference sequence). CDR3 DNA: TGTGCCAGTAGCCCCCTTCTAGCGGGAGGCCGTATTTACTACAATGAGCAGTTCTTC. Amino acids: CASSPLLAGGRIYYNEQFF.

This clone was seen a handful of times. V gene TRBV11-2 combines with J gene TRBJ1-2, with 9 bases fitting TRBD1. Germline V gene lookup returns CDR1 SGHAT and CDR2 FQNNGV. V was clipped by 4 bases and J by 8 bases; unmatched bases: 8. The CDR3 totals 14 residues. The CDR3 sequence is CASSSGTGKRGYTF. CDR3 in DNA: TGTGCCAGCAGCTCTGGGACAGGGAAGAGAGGCTACACCTTC.

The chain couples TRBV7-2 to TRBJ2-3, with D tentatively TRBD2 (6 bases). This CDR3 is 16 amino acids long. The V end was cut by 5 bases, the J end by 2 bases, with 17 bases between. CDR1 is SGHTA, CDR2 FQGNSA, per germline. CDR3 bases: TGTGCCAGCAGCCCGAGGCGGCGGGGCCTCACAGATACGCAGTATTTT. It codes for CASSPRRRGLTDTQYF. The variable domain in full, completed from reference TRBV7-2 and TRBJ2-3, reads GAGVSQSPSNKVTEKGKDVELRCDPISGHTALYWYRQSLGQGLEFLIYFQGNSAPDKSGLPSDRFSAERTGGSVSTLTIQRTQQEDSAVYLCASSPRRRGLTDTQYFGPGTRLTVL.

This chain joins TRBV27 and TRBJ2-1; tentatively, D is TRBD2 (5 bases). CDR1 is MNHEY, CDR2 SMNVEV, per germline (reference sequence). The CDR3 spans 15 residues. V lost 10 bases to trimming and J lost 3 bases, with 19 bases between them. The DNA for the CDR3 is TGTGCCACCTCTAGCTCCCACAACGTCTACAATGAGCAGTTCTTC. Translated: CATSSSHNVYNEQFF.

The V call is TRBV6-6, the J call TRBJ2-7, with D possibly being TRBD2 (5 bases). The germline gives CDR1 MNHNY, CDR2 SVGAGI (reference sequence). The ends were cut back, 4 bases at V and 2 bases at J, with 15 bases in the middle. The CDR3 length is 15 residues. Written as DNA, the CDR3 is TGTGCCAGCAGTTTAAATCCCGGGGTGACCTACGAGCAGTACGTC. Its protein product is CASSLNPGVTYEQYV.

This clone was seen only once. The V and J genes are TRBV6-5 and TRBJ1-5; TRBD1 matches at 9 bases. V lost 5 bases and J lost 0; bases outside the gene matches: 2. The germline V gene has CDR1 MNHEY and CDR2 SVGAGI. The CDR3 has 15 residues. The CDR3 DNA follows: TGTGCCAGCAGTCGGACAGGGGATAGCAATCAGCCCCAGCATTTT. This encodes CASSRTGDSNQPQHF.

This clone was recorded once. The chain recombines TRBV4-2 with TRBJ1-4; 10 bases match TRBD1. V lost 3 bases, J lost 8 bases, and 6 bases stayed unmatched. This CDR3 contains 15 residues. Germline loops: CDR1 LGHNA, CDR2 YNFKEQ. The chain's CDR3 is CASSHSTGGTEKLFF. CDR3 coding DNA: TGTGCCAGCAGCCACTCGACAGGGGGCACGGAAAAACTGTTTTTT.

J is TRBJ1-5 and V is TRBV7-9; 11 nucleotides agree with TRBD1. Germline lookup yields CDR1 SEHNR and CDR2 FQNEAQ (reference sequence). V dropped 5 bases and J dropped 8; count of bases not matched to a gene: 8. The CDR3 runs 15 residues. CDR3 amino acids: CASSPGTGGDKPQHF. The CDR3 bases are TGTGCCAGCAGCCCCGGGACAGGGGGTGATAAGCCCCAGCATTTT.

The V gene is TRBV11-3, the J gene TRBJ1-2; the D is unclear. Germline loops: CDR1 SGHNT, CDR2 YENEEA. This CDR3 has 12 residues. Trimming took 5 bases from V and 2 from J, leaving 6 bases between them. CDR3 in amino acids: CASSAGNYGYTF. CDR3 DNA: TGTGCCAGCAGCGCCGGGAACTATGGCTACACCTTC.

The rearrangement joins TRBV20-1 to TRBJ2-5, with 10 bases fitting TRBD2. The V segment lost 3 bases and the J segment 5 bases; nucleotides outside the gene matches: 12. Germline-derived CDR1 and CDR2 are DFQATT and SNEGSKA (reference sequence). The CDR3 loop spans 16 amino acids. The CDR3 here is CSASRSSGSPGETQYF. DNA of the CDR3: TGCAGTGCTAGTCGGTCTAGCGGGAGTCCGGGGGAGACCCAGTACTTC.

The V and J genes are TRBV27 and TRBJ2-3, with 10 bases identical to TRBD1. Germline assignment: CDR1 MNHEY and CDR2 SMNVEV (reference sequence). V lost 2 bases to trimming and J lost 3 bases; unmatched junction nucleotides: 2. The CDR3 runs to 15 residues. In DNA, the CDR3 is TGTGCCAGCAGTTTAGGGACAGGGGTTACAGATACGCAGTATTTT. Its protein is CASSLGTGVTDTQYF.

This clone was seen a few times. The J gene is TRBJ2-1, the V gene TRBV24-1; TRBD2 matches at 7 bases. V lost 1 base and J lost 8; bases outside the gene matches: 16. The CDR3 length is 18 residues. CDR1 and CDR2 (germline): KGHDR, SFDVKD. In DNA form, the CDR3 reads TGTGCCACCAGTGATTTCTCGGGGCTGGCTAGCGCGGGAGATGAGCAGTTCTTC. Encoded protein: CATSDFSGLASAGDEQFF.

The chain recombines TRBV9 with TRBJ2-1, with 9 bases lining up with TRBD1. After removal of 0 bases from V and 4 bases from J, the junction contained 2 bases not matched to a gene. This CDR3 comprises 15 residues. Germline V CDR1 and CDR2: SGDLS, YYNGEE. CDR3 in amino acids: CASSVEGTGYNEQFF. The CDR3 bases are TGTGCCAGCAGCGTAGAAGGGACAGGGTACAATGAGCAGTTCTTC.

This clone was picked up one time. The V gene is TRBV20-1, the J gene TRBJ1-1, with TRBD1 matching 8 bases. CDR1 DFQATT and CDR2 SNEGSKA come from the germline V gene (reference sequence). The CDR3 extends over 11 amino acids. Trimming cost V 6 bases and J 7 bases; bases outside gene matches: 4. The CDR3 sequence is CSATDRGEAFF. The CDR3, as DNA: TGCAGTGCGACTGACAGGGGTGAAGCTTTCTTT.

The CDR3 region is CASSTGLPTDTQYF. The CDR3 DNA reads as TGTGCCAGCAGCACGGGACTCCCAACAGATACGCAGTATTTT. V usage is TRBV9 and J usage is TRBJ2-3; D may be TRBD2 (6 bases). Germline V lookup: CDR1 SGDLS, CDR2 YYNGEE. Trimming took 4 bases from V and 3 from J, leaving 12 bases between them. The CDR3 length is 14 residues.

The CDR3 region is CASSRSGTVNEKLFF. CDR3 DNA sequence: TGTGCCAGCAGTCGGTCCGGGACAGTCAATGAAAAACTGTTTTTT. V and J are TRBV11-2 and TRBJ1-4; 7 bases agree with TRBD1. Germline values: CDR1 SGHAT, CDR2 FQNNGV. The CDR3 loop spans 15 amino acids. Trimming took 6 bases from V and 5 from J; bases not matched to a gene: 9.

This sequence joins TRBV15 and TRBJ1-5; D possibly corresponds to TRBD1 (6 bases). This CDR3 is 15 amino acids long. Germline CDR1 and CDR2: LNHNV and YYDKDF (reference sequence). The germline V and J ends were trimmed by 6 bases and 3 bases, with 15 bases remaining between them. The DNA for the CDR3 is TGTGCCACCAGGAACCCGGGGGGCTCCAATCAGCCCCAGCATTTT. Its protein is CATRNPGGSNQPQHF. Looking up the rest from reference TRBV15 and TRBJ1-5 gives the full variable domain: DAMVIQNPRYQVTQFGKPVTLSCSQTLNHNVMYWYQQKSSQAPKLLFHYYDKDFNNEADTPDNFQSRRPNTSFCFLDIRSPGLGDTAMYLCATRNPGGSNQPQHFGDGTRLSIL.

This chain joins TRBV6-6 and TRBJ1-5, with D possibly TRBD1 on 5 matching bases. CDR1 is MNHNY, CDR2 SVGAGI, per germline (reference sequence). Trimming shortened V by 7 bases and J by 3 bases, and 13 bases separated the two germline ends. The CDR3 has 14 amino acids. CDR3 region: CASNPGGYNQPQHF. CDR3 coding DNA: TGTGCCAGCAATCCCGGGGGGTACAATCAGCCCCAGCATTTT.

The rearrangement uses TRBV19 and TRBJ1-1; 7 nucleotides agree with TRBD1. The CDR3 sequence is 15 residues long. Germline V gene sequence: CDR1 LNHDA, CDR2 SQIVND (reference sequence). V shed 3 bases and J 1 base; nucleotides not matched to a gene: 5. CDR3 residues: CASSMRRQGNTEAFF. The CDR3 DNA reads TGTGCCAGTAGTATGAGGAGACAGGGGAACACTGAAGCTTTCTTT.

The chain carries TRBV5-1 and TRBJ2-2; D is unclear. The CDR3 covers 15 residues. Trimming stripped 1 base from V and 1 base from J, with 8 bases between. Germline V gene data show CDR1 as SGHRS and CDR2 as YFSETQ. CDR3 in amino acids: CASSLYPENTGELFF. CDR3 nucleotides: TGCGCCAGCAGCTTGTATCCAGAGAACACCGGGGAGCTGTTTTTT. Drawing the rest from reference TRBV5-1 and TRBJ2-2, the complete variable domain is KAGVTQTPRYLIKTRGQQVTLSCSPISGHRSVSWYQQTPGQGLQFLFEYFSETQRNKGNFPGRFSGRQFSNSRSEMNVSTLELGDSALYLCASSLYPENTGELFFGEGSRLTVL.

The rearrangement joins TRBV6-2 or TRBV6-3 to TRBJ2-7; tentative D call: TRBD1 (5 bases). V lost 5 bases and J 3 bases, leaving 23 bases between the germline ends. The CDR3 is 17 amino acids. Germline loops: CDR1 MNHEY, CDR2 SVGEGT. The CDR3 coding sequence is TGTGCCAGCAGTCCCCTAGTCATAGGGGCGGAGAGCTACGAGCAGTACGTC. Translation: CASSPLVIGAESYEQYV.

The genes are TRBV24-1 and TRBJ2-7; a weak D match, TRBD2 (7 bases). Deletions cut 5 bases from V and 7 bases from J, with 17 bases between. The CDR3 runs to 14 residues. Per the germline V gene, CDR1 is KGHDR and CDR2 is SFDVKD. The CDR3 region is CATSAAAGAGEQYF. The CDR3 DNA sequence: TGTGCCACCAGTGCCGCGGCGGGGGCGGGGGAGCAGTACTTC.

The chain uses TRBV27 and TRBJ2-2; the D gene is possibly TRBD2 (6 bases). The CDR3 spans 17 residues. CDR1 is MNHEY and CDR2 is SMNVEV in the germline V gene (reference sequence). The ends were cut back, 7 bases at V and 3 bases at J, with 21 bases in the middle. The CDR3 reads CASTFDPRGVDTGELFF. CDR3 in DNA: TGTGCCAGCACCTTCGATCCCCGCGGGGTGGACACCGGGGAGCTGTTTTTT.

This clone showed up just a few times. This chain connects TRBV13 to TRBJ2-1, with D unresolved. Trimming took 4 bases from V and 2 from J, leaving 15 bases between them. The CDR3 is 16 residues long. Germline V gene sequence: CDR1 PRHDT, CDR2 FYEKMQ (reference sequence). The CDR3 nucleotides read TGTGCCAGCAGCTCAGACGGAGAATCACCCTACAATGAGCAGTTCTTC. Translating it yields CASSSDGESPYNEQFF.

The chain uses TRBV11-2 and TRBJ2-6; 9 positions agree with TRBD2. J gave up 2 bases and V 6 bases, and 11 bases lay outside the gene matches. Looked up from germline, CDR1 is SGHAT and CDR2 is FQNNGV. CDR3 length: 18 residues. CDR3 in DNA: TGTGCCAGCAGTTTTCGCGGGGGGGCAATCCCTGGGGCCAACGTCCTGACTTTC. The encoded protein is CASSFRGGAIPGANVLTF.